This TCR beta chain was recovered during a study of T cell responses to AZD1222 COVID-19 vaccine listed by TCRdb under 2021. About the full investigation: AZD1222 recipients with second doses at about 4 weeks or about 12 weeks were pooled, because spike-specific TCR depth and breadth did not differ between schedules. Trial participants were enrolled by age into 18-55, 56-69 and 70-plus year subgroups, with 148, 28 and 57 TCR-sequenced participants respectively. A total of around 240 trial participants underwent TCR sequencing, of whom 200 to 220 received two doses of AZD1222 and about 25 received two doses of the MenACWY control vaccine. The full study reports these points: Only six AZD1222 recipients were SARS-CoV-2 seropositive at baseline, limiting conclusions about previously exposed vaccinees. After two AZD1222 doses, spike-specific TCR breadth and depth were significantly higher than at day 0 and than in MenACWY recipients. In the small 56-69-year group, the increase in depth fell short of significance, most likely because of low power. The vaccine-associated CD4 TCRs covered the entire spike protein, and the dominant responses fell in regions 160-218 and 743-854. No day 14 peak-response samples were available, so repertoires were characterized only after the peak T cell response. Reportedly, almost half of the unique spike-specific TCRs recognized epitopes lying outside the regions that are mutated in the B.1.351 and B.1.1.7 variants. Participants were mostly white British, with more females than males. The authors suggested clonal diversity may have been underestimated.

The CDR3 regions of human TCRbeta chains were subjected to immunosequencing. The source study handled its data this way. TCRs in the repertoires were compared against a reference library of SARS-CoV-2-specific TCRs that had been generated with the MIRA antigen-specificity platform. Breadth meant the fraction of unique TCRs that were SARS-CoV-2-associated, whereas depth meant the fraction of total T cells that were SARS-CoV-2-associated. Using the MIRA data, each spike-specific TCR was mapped to the spike region that the TCR reacts to and placed in a CD4 or CD8 class. Log10-transformed breadth and depth values were compared by one-way ANOVA with Sidak's multiple comparisons tests. Held by TCRdb, this immuneACCESS table contains in-frame sequences only and omits some clones. Under half of the omission traces to an unresolved V gene where checked; the cause of the rest is unknown. That table is the source of V, J and clone size, and D and trimming were worked out from the DNA. The sample includes more than 85,000 clones, with 87% observed a single time. The ten top clones hold about 3% of the sample.

The sample's time point label is to be understood as: baseline before first vaccination. Vaccinee samples were obtained from the UK trials COV001 and COV002, which included a single-blind randomized controlled phase 2/3 trial of AZD1222 (ChAdOx1 nCoV-19) in healthy adults. For TCRbeta chain sequencing, PBMC samples were collected from trial participants at day 0 and at day 28 after the second dose. Points on this clone: This clone's antigen is unknown. No base-level quality is on record; no much larger clone is a single base apart.

The clonotype originates from an adult in good health. The source was peripheral blood, collected on day 0 of AZD1222 vaccination.

The DNA sequence is TGTGCCAGCAGCCCTCAGAGGACGGGGGTTGAAAACACCATATATTTT. Translated, this is CASSPQRTGVENTIYF. Recombination joined TRBV3-1 (or the pseudogene TRBV3-2) with TRBJ1-3; 5 matching bases give a weak D call of TRBD1. V and J are truncated by 4 bases and 6 bases respectively, leaving an intervening sequence of 19 bases. Taken from cysteine to phenylalanine, the CDR3 has 16 residues. The CDR3 DNA has 48 bases and is translated from base 1. As encoded in the germline V gene (reference sequence), CDR1 is LGHDT while CDR2 is YNNKEL.